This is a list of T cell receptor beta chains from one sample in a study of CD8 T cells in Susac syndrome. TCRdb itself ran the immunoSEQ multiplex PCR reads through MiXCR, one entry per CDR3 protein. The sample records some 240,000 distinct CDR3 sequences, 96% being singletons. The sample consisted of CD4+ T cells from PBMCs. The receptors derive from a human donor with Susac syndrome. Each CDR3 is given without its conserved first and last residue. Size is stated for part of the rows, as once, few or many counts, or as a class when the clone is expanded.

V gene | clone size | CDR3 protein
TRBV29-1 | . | SVEPGSYNEQF
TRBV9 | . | ASSPAQGDRGTEAF
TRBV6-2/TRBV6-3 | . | ASSYRETGGNNEQF
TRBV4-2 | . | ASSQAYPRTDTQY
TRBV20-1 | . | SARELREGPLFYEQY
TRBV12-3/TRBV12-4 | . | ASSPPDFRETQY
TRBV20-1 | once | SAPDLGAGWIQTQY
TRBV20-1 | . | SARERGLGNTIY
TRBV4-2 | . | ASSQEVWGGRLGIQY
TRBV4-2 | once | ASSQGIGTYQPQH
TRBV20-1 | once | SAPLMGFEEQF
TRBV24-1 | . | ATSRQGGEQY
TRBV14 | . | ASSQGGIQY
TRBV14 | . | ASSHLPGQNLYEQY
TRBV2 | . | ASSENLPTVEQF
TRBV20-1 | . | SATGTGKNIQY
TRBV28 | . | ASSLTGWVGTEAF
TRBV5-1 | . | ASSPDRDTQY
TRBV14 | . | ATSLGRWNTEAF
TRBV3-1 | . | ASSQAGTEGNQPQH
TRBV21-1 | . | ASSNYRSSYNEQF
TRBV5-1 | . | ASSFSTGQVTEAF
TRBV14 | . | ASSEHYEQY
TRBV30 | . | AWSQQADTEAF
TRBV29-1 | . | SVEWRDRVYRYT